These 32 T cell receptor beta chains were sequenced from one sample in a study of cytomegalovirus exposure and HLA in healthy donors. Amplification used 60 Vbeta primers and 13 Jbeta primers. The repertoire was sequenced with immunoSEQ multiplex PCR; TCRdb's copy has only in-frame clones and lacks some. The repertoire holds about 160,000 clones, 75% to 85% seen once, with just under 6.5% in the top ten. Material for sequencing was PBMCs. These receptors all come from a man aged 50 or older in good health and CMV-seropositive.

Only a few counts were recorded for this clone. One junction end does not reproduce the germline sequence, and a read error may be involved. This CDR3 is CSSRYGVAGGVSYEQYF. Here the CDR3 DNA reads TGTTCCAGCCGCTACGGGGTAGCGGGAGGTGTATCCTACGAGCAGTACTTC. The chain couples TRBV7-9 to TRBJ2-7, with 10 bases fitting TRBD2. The CDR3 consists of 17 residues. The germline gives CDR1 SEHNR, CDR2 FQNEAQ (reference sequence).

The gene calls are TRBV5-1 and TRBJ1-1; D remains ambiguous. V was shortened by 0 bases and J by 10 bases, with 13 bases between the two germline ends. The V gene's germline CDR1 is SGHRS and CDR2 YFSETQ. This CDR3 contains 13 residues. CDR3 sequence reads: CASSLDDTGAAFF. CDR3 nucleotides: TGCGCCAGCAGCTTGGATGATACGGGAGCAGCTTTCTTT.

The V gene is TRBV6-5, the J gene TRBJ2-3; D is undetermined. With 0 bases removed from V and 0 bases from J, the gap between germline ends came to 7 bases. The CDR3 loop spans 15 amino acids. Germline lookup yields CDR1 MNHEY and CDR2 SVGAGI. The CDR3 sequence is CASSYSQQSTDTQYF. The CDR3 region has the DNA TGTGCCAGCAGTTACTCACAACAAAGCACAGATACGCAGTATTTT.

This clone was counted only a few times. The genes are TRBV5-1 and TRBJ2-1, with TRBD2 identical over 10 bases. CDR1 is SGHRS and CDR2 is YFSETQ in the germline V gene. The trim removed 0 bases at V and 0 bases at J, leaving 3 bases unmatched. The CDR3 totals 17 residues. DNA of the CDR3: TGCGCCAGCAGCTTGGCTAGCGGGAGAGACTCCTACAATGAGCAGTTCTTC. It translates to CASSLASGRDSYNEQFF.

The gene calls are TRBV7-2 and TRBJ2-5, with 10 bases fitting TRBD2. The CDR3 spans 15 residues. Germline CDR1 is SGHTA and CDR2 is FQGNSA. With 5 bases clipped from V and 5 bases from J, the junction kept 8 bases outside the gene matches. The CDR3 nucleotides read TGTGCCAGCAGCGAGGGAGCGGGAGGGTTGGAGACCCAGTACTTC. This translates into CASSEGAGGLETQYF.

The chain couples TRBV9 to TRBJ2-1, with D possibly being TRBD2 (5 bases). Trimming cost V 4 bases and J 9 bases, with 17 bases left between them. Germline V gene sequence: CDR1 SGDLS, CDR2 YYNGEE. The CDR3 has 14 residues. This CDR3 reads CASSRLTGSGEQFF. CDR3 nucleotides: TGTGCCAGCAGCAGATTGACGGGGAGCGGTGAGCAGTTCTTC.

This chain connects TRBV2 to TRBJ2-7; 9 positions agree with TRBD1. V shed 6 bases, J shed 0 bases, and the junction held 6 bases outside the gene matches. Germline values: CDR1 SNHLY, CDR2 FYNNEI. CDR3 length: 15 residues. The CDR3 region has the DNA TGTGCCAGCAGCTCTTGGACAGGGGACTCCTACGAGCAGTACTTC. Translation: CASSSWTGDSYEQYF.

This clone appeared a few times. DNA for the CDR3: TGTGCCAGCAGCTTATTAGCGGGAGATCGTAGTGAGCAGTTCTTC. This encodes CASSLLAGDRSEQFF. The chain carries TRBV11-2 and TRBJ2-1; 9 positions match TRBD2. CDR3 length equals 15 residues. V was pared by 2 bases and J by 9 bases, with 8 bases of the junction left unmatched. Per germline, CDR1 SGHAT and CDR2 FQNNGV. The whole variable domain, remainder taken from reference TRBV11-2 and TRBJ2-1, is EAGVAQSPRYKIIEKRQSVAFWCNPISGHATLYWYQQILGQGPKLLIQFQNNGVVDDSQLPKDRFSAERLKGVDSTLKIQPAKLEDSAVYLCASSLLAGDRSEQFFGPGTRLTVL.

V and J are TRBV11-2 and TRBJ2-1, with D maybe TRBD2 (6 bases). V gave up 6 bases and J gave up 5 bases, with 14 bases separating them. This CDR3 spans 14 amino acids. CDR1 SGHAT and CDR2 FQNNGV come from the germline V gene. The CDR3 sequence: CASRRREANNEQFF. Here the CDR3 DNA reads TGTGCCAGCAGACGCAGGGAGGCGAACAATGAGCAGTTCTTC.

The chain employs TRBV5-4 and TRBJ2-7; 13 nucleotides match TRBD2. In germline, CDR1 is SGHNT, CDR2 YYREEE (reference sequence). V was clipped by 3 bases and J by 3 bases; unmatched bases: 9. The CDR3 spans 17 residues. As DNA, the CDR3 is TGTGCCAGCAGCTCCGGACTAGCGGGAGAGTTTGACTACGAGCAGTACTTC. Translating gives CASSSGLAGEFDYEQYF. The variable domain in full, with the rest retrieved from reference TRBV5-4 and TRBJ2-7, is ETGVTQSPTHLIKTRGQQVTLRCSSQSGHNTVSWYQQALGQGPQFIFQYYREEENGRGNFPPRFSGLQFPNYSSELNVNALELDDSALYLCASSSGLAGEFDYEQYFGPGTRLTVT.

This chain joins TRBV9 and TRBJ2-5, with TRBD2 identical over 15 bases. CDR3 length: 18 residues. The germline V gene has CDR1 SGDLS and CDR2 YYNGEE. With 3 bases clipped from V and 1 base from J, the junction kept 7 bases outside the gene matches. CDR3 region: CASSAGTSGRWGQETQYF. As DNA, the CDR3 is TGTGCCAGCAGCGCCGGGACTAGCGGGAGGTGGGGCCAAGAGACCCAGTACTTC.

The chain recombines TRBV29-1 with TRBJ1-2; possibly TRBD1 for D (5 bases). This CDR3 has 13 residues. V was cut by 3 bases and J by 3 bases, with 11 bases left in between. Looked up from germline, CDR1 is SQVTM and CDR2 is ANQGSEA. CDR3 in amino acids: CSVDPREDYGYTF. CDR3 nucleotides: TGCAGCGTTGATCCCAGGGAGGACTATGGCTACACCTTC.

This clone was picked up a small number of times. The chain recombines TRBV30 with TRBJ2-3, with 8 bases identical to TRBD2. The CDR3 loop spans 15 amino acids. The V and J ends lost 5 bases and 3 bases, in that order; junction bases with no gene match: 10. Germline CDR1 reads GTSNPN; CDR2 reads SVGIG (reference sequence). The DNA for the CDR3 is TGTGCCTGGGGATATAGCGGGATCCAGACAGATACGCAGTATTTT. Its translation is CAWGYSGIQTDTQYF.

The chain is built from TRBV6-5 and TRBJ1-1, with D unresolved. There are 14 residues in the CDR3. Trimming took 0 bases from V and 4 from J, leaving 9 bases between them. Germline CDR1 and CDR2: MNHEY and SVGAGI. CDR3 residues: CASSYSGSSTEAFF. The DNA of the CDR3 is TGTGCCAGCAGTTACTCGGGCAGTAGCACTGAAGCTTTCTTT.

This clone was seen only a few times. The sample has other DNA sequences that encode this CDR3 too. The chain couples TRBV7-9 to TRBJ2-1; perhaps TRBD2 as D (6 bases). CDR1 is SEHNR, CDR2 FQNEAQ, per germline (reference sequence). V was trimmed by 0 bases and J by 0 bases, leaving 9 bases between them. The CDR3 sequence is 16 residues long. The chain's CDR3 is CASSLALAGSYNEQFF. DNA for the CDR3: TGTGCCAGCAGCTTAGCACTAGCCGGCTCCTACAATGAGCAGTTCTTC.

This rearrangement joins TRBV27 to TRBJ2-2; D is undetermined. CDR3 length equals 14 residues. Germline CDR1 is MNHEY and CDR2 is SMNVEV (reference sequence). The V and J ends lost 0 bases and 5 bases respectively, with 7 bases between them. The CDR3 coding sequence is TGTGCCAGCAGTTTATCGAGGAGAACCGGGGAGCTGTTTTTT. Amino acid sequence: CASSLSRRTGELFF.

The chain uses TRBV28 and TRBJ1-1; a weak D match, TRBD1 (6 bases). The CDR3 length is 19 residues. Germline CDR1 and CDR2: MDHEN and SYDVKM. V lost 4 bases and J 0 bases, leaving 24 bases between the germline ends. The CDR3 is CASSSFRTARGYMNTEAFF. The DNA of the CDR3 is TGTGCCAGCAGTTCCTTCCGGACAGCAAGGGGTTATATGAACACTGAAGCTTTCTTT. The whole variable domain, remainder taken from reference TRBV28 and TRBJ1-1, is DVKVTQSSRYLVKRTGEKVFLECVQDMDHENMFWYRQDPGLGLRLIYFSYDVKMKEKGDIPEGYSVSREKKERFSLILESASTNQTSMYLCASSSFRTARGYMNTEAFFGQGTRLTVV.

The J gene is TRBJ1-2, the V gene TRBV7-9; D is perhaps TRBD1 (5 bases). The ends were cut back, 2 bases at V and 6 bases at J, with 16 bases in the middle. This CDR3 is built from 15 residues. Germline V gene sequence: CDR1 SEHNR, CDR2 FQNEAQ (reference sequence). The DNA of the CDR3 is TGTGCCAGCAGCTTACTCCCCACAGGCGGAAATGGCTACACCTTC. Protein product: CASSLLPTGGNGYTF.

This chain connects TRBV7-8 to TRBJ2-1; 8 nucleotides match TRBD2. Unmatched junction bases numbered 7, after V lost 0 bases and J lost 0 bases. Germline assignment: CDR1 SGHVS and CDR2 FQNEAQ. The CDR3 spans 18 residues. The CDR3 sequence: CASSLALIGRDSYNEQFF. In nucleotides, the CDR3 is TGTGCCAGCAGCTTAGCGCTGATCGGGAGGGACTCCTACAATGAGCAGTTCTTC.

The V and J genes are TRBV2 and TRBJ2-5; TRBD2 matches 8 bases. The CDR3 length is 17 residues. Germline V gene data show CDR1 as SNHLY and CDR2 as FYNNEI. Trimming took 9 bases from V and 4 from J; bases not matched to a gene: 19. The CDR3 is CARDTSSGPGGGETQYF. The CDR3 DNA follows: TGTGCCAGAGATACGTCTAGCGGGCCCGGGGGGGGAGAGACCCAGTACTTC.

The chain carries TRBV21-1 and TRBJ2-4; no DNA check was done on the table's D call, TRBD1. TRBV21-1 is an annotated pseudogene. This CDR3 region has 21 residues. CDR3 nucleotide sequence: TGTGCCAGCAGCAAAGATCATTCGACAGGGGGCGACTCGCTAGCCAAAAACATTCAGTACTTC. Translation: CASSKDHSTGGDSLAKNIQYF.

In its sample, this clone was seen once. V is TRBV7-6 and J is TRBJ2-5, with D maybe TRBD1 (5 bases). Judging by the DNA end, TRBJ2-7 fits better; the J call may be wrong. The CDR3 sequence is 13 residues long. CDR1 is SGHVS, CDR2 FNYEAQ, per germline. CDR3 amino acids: CASSPRQRYEQYF. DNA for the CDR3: TGTGCCAGCAGCCCCCGACAGCGCTACGAGCAGTACTTC.

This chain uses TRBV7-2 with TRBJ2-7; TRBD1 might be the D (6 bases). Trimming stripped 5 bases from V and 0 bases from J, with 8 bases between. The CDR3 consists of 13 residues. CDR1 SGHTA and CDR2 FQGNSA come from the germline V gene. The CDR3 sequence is CASSRGGSYEQYF. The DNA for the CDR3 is TGTGCCAGCAGCCGAGGGGGCTCCTACGAGCAGTACTTC.

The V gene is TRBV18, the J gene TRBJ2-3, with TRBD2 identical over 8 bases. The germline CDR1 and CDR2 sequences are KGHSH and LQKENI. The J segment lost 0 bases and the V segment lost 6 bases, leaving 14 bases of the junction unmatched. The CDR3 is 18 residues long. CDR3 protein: CASSRRTALAESTDTQYF. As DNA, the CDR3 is TGTGCCAGCTCCCGAAGGACGGCACTAGCGGAAAGCACAGATACGCAGTATTTT.

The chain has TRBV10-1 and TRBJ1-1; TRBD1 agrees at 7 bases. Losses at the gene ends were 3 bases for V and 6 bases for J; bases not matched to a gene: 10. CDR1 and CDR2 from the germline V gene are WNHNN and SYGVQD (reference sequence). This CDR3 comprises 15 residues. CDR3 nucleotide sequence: TGCGCCAGCAGTGAAGGCGGCAGGGACAGCTCTGAAGCTTTCTTT. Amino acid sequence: CASSEGGRDSSEAFF.

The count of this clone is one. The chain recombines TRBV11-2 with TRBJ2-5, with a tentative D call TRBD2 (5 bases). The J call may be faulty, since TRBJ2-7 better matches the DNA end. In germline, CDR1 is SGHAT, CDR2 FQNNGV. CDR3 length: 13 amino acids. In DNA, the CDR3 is TGTGCCAGCAGCTTAGTGGAGGACTACGAGCAGTACTTC. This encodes CASSLVEDYEQYF.

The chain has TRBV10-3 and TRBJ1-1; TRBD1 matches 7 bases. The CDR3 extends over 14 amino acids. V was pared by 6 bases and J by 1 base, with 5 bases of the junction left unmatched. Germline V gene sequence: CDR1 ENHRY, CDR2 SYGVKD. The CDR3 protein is CAISSGTANTEAFF. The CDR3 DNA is TGTGCCATCAGCTCCGGGACAGCGAACACTGAAGCTTTCTTT.

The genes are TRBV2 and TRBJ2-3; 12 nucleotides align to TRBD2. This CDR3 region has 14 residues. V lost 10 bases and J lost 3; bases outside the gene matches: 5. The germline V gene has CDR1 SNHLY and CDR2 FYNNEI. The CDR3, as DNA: TGTGCCACCCAGACTAGCGGGAGTACAGATACGCAGTATTTT. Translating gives CATQTSGSTDTQYF.

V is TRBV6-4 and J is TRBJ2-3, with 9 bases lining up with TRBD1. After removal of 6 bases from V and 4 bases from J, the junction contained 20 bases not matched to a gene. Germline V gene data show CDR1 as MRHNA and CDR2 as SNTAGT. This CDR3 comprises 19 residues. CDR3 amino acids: CASRIKNKLGTGLSDTQYF. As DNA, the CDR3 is TGTGCCAGCAGAATAAAAAACAAACTTGGGACAGGGCTTTCAGATACGCAGTATTTT.

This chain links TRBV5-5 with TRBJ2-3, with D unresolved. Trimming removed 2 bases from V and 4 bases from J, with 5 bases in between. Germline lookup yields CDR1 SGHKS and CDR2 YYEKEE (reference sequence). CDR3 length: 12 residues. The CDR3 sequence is CASSLQPDTQYF. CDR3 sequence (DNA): TGTGCCAGCAGCTTACAGCCAGATACGCAGTATTTT. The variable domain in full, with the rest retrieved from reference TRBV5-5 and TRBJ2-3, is DAGVTQSPTHLIKTRGQQVTLRCSPISGHKSVSWYQQVLGQGPQFIFQYYEKEERGRGNFPDRFSARQFPNYSSELNVNALLLGDSALYLCASSLQPDTQYFGPGTRLTVL.

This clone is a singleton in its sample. The CDR3 coding sequence is TGCACCAGCAGCCAAGCCCACCCCACAGGGAAGCACGAGCAGTACTTC. Protein sequence: CTSSQAHPTGKHEQYF. The chain is built from TRBV1 and TRBJ2-7; whether TRBD1, the table's D call, matches the DNA was not checked. TRBV1 is a pseudogene. The CDR3 sequence is 16 residues long.

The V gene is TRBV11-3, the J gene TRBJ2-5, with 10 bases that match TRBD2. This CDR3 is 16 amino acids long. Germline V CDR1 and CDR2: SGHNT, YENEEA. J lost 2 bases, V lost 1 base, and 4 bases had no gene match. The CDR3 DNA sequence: TGTGCCAGCAGCTTAGGTCTAGCGGGAGTTCAAGAGACCCAGTACTTC. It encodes CASSLGLAGVQETQYF.